This T cell receptor (beta chain) was recovered during a study of yellow fever vaccine responses in identical twins. Germline CDR1 SGDLS, CDR2 YYNGEE. Trimming left V 3 bases short and J 1 base short, with 11 bases between. This CDR3 has 14 amino acids. TCRdb reanalysed the RT-PCR reads using MiXCR and keeps one entry per CDR3 protein. The sample records 20,000 to 25,000 distinct CDR3 sequences, under 80% being singletons. J is TRBJ2-7 and V is TRBV9; the D gene is possibly TRBD2 (5 bases). Sequenced material: T cells from blood (PBMCs), unsorted or a sorted subset (not recorded which), taken before or after yellow fever vaccination (not recorded which). This clonotype was sampled from a woman between 18 and 29 years old who received the yellow fever vaccine. CDR3 loop: CASSGRTGSYEQYF. The CDR3, as DNA: TGTGCCAGCAGCGGAAGGACTGGGTCCTACGAGCAGTACTTC. Full variable domain (missing parts from reference TRBV9 and TRBJ2-7): DSGVTQTPKHLITATGQRVTLRCSPRSGDLSVYWYQQSLDQGLQFLIQYYNGEERAKGNILERFSAQQFPDLHSELNLSSLELGDSALYFCASSGRTGSYEQYFGPGTRLTVT.